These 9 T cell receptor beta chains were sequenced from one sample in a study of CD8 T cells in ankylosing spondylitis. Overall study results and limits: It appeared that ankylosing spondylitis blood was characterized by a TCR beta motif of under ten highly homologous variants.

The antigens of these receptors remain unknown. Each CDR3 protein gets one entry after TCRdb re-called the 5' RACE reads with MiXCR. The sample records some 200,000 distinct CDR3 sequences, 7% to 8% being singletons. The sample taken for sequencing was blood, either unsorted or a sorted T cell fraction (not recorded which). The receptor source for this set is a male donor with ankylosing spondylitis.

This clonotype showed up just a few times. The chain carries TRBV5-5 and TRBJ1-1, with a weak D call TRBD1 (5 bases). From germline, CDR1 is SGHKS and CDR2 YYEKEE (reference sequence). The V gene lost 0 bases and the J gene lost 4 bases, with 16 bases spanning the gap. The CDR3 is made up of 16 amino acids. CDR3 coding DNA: TGTGCCAGCAGCTTGGTGCGTGAGGGGAGAGGCACTGAAGCTTTCTTT. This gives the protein CASSLVREGRGTEAFF.

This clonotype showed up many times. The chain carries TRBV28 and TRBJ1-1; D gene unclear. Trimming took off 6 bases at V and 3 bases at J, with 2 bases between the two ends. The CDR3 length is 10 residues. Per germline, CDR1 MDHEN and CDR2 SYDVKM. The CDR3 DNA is TGTGCCAGCAGCTACACTGAAGCTTTCTTT. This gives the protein CASSYTEAFF.

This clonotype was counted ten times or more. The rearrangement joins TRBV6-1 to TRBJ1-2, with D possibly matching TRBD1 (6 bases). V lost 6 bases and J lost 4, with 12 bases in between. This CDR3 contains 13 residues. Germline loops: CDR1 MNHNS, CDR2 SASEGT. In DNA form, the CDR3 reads TGTGCCAGCAGAGACAGGTCTCTCTATGGCTACACCTTC. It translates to CASRDRSLYGYTF.

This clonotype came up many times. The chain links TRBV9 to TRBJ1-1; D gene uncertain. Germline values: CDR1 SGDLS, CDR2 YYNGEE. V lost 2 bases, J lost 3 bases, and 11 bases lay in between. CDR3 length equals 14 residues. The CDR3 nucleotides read TGTGCCAGCAGCGTCTTAGACGGTCACACTGAAGCTTTCTTT. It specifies CASSVLDGHTEAFF.

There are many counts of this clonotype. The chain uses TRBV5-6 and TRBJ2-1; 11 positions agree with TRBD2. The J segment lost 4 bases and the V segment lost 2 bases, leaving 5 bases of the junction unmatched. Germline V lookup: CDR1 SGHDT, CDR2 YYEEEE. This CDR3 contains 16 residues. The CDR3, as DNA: TGTGCCAGCAGCTTTTCGACTAGCGGGGCTTACAATGAGCAGTTCTTC. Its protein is CASSFSTSGAYNEQFF.

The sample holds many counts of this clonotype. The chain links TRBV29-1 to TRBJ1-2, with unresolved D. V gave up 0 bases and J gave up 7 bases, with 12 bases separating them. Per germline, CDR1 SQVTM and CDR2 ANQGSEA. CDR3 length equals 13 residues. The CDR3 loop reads CSVEDEGFGGYTF. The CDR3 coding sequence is TGCAGCGTTGAAGACGAGGGATTTGGTGGCTACACCTTC. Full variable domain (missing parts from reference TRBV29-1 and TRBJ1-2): SAVISQKPSRDICQRGTSLTIQCQVDSQVTMMFWYRQQPGQSLTLIATANQGSEATYESGFVIDKFPISRPNLTFSTLTVSNMSPEDSSIYLCSVEDEGFGGYTFGSGTRLTVV.

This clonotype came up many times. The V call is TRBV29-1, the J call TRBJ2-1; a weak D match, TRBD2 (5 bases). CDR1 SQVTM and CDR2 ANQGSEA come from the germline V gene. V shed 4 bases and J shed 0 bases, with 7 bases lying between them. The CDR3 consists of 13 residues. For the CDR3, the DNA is TGCAGCGTTGGGAGCGGCTCCTACAATGAGCAGTTCTTC. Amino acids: CSVGSGSYNEQFF.

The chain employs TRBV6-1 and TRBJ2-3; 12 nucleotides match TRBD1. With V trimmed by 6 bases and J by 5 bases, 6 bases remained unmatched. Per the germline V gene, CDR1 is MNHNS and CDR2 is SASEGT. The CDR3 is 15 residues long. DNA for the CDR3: TGTGCCAGCAGGGGGGACAGGGGGCTCGTAGATACGCAGTATTTT. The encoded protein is CASRGDRGLVDTQYF.

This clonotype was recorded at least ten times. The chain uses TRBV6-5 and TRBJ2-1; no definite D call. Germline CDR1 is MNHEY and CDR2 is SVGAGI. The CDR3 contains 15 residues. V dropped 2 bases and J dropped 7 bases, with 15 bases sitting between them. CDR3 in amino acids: CASSYNKLSLNEQFF. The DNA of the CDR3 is TGTGCCAGCAGTTACAACAAGCTTTCATTGAATGAGCAGTTCTTC.